The 18 T cell receptor beta chains reported below all come from one sample, sequenced in a study of T cell changes during pregnancy in multiple sclerosis. TCRdb's copy holds only in-frame clones and misses some; the assay was immunoSEQ multiplex PCR. In the table there are approximately 130,000 clones, 90% to 96% of which are singletons. Specimen: peripheral blood, collected after pregnancy. These receptors were collected from a female donor with multiple sclerosis, enrolled in a pregnancy study.

V is TRBV5-1 and J is TRBJ2-3; 8 positions agree with TRBD2. CDR1 and CDR2 from the germline V gene are SGHRS and YFSETQ. V was clipped by 3 bases and J by 2 bases; unmatched bases: 5. The CDR3 runs to 15 residues. CDR3 region: CASSSAGALTDTQYF. In DNA form, the CDR3 reads TGCGCCAGCAGCTCAGCGGGAGCTCTCACAGATACGCAGTATTTT.

The V gene is TRBV7-8, the J gene TRBJ1-4, with a weak D call TRBD1 (5 bases). In germline, CDR1 is SGHVS, CDR2 FQNEAQ. The CDR3 contains 16 residues. Trimming took off 2 bases at V and 1 base at J, with 11 bases between the two ends. For the CDR3, the DNA is TGTGCCAGCAGCTTACGGCAGGGTGGAACTAATGAAAAACTGTTTTTT. It encodes CASSLRQGGTNEKLFF.

The sample holds one count of this clone. The V gene is TRBV27, the J gene TRBJ2-7; TRBD1 matches 8 bases. Looked up from germline, CDR1 is MNHEY and CDR2 is SMNVEV (reference sequence). This CDR3 has 13 residues. V shed 1 base, J shed 10 bases, and the junction held 6 bases outside the gene matches. The CDR3 DNA reads TGTGCCAGCAGTTTATACCCCCAGGGGGCCCAGTACTTC. Its translation: CASSLYPQGAQYF.

This clone was observed once. The chain uses TRBV27 and TRBJ2-2; TRBD2 agrees at 10 bases. Losses at the gene ends were 8 bases for V and 1 base for J; bases not matched to a gene: 10. Germline CDR1 MNHEY, CDR2 SMNVEV (reference sequence). The CDR3 extends over 17 amino acids. The CDR3 nucleotides are TGTGCCAGCCAATTAATCGTAGCGGGAGGGAACACCGGGGAGCTGTTTTTT. This sequence encodes CASQLIVAGGNTGELFF.

The chain has TRBV2 and TRBJ2-3; D is perhaps TRBD1 (7 bases). This CDR3 comprises 16 residues. Germline CDR1 reads SNHLY; CDR2 reads FYNNEI. Between the trimmed V and J ends, which lost 4 bases and 0 bases, there was a span of 14 bases. In DNA, the CDR3 is TGTGCCAGCAGTGTCTTGACAGGGACTAGCACAGATACGCAGTATTTT. It codes for CASSVLTGTSTDTQYF.

The CDR3 spells CASSGWDRVSGNTIYF. The DNA of the CDR3 is TGTGCCAGCAGCGGGTGGGACAGGGTTTCTGGAAACACCATATATTTT. The chain recombines TRBV7-8 with TRBJ1-3, with 9 nucleotides matching TRBD1. This CDR3 has 16 amino acids. Germline V gene lookup returns CDR1 SGHVS and CDR2 FQNEAQ. J lost 1 base, V lost 5 bases, and 6 bases had no gene match.

The V call is TRBV29-1, the J call TRBJ1-1; D is ambiguous. Per the germline V gene, CDR1 is SQVTM and CDR2 is ANQGSEA. V was pared by 6 bases and J by 4 bases, with 18 bases between. The CDR3 has 14 amino acids. CDR3 nucleotide sequence: TGCAGCGTCTCCCCCCTTAGCGGTGGCACTGAAGCTTTCTTT. It codes for CSVSPLSGGTEAFF.

This clone showed up just once. This sequence joins TRBV27 and TRBJ2-7; 7 bases line up with TRBD1. The germline gives CDR1 MNHEY, CDR2 SMNVEV (reference sequence). The CDR3 extends over 14 amino acids. Trimming removed 8 bases from V and 0 bases from J; junction bases left unmatched: 7. CDR3 residues: CASSLGGLSYEQYF. CDR3 nucleotide sequence: TGTGCCAGCTCGTTAGGGGGCCTCTCCTACGAGCAGTACTTC.

This sequence joins TRBV5-1 and TRBJ2-1; TRBD2 aligns across 7 bases. This CDR3 is built from 17 residues. Trimming removed 3 bases from V and 7 bases from J; junction bases left unmatched: 16. The germline V gene encodes CDR1 SGHRS and CDR2 YFSETQ. CDR3 sequence reads: CASSSSFDSGLENEQFF. The DNA for the CDR3 is TGCGCCAGCAGCTCGAGCTTCGATAGCGGGTTAGAGAATGAGCAGTTCTTC. Full variable domain (remainder filled in from reference TRBV5-1 and TRBJ2-1): KAGVTQTPRYLIKTRGQQVTLSCSPISGHRSVSWYQQTPGQGLQFLFEYFSETQRNKGNFPGRFSGRQFSNSRSEMNVSTLELGDSALYLCASSSSFDSGLENEQFFGPGTRLTVL.

The chain joins TRBV27 to TRBJ1-2, with a weak D call TRBD1 (5 bases). The V gene lost 5 bases and the J gene lost 7 bases, with 14 bases spanning the gap. Looked up from germline, CDR1 is MNHEY and CDR2 is SMNVEV (reference sequence). The CDR3 is 13 residues long. The CDR3 DNA sequence: TGTGCCAGCAGTGACGGGGGGATACTTGGCTACACCTTC. Translation: CASSDGGILGYTF.

The gene calls are TRBV7-3 and TRBJ2-1; 9 bases map to TRBD2. The CDR3 sequence is 18 residues long. Germline loops: CDR1 SGHTA, CDR2 FQGTGA. Unmatched junction bases numbered 15, after V lost 4 bases and J lost 5 bases. CDR3 loop: CASSSLGGRATSNNEQFF. The CDR3 coding sequence is TGTGCCAGCAGCTCGCTGGGCGGGAGGGCCACATCGAACAATGAGCAGTTCTTC.

The rearrangement joins TRBV27 to TRBJ2-1, with 7 bases lining up with TRBD2. The CDR3 runs 12 residues. With V trimmed by 5 bases and J by 9 bases, 4 bases remained unmatched. Germline CDR1 MNHEY, CDR2 SMNVEV (reference sequence). Here the CDR3 reads CASSHTSVEQFF. The CDR3 region has the DNA TGTGCCAGCAGTCACACTAGCGTTGAGCAGTTCTTC.

The chain combines TRBV5-4 with TRBJ2-3, with D maybe TRBD1 (7 bases). V was clipped by 6 bases and J by 1 base, with 12 bases between them. Looked up from germline, CDR1 is SGHNT and CDR2 is YYREEE (reference sequence). The CDR3 is 14 residues long. The CDR3 DNA follows: TGTGCCAGCAAAGGGGGCGGGGGCACAGATACGCAGTATTTT. It codes for CASKGGGGTDTQYF.

The gene calls are TRBV7-9 and TRBJ2-3; D possibly corresponds to TRBD1 (6 bases). V lost 5 bases, J lost 0 bases, and 15 bases lay in between. This CDR3 is 16 amino acids long. Per the germline V gene, CDR1 is SEHNR and CDR2 is FQNEAQ (reference sequence). CDR3 protein: CASSGKRTASTDTQYF. CDR3 DNA: TGTGCCAGCAGCGGAAAAAGGACAGCTAGCACAGATACGCAGTATTTT.

This clone was detected only once. The chain's CDR3 is CASSLDFGHSEAFF. Written as DNA, the CDR3 is TGTGCCAGCAGCTTAGATTTCGGACACTCGGAAGCTTTCTTT. This sequence joins TRBV7-2 and TRBJ1-1, with D maybe TRBD1 (5 bases). Germline V CDR1 and CDR2: SGHTA, FQGNSA. The CDR3 runs 14 residues. Trimming pared 1 base from V and 8 bases from J, leaving 14 bases between. The full variable domain, rest sourced from reference TRBV7-2 and TRBJ1-1, is GAGVSQSPSNKVTEKGKDVELRCDPISGHTALYWYRQSLGQGLEFLIYFQGNSAPDKSGLPSDRFSAERTGGSVSTLTIQRTQQEDSAVYLCASSLDFGHSEAFFGQGTRLTVV.

This rearrangement joins TRBV19 to TRBJ1-1; D gene uncertain. Germline-derived CDR1 and CDR2 are LNHDA and SQIVND (reference sequence). The germline V and J ends were trimmed by 6 bases and 9 bases, with 20 bases remaining between them. The CDR3 is 14 residues long. In DNA form, the CDR3 reads TGTGCCAGTAGCAGTTCCCGGGCGGCGGGAAAAGCTTTCTTT. It is translated as CASSSSRAAGKAFF.

The CDR3 DNA reads TGTGCCAGCAGCTTAGCCGCCAGGGGCCACGAGCAGTACTTC. Translation: CASSLAARGHEQYF. The genes are TRBV7-6 and TRBJ2-7; TRBD1 is a possible D gene (6 bases). Germline V gene data show CDR1 as SGHVS and CDR2 as FNYEAQ. Trimming stripped 0 bases from V and 5 bases from J, with 11 bases between. The CDR3 is 14 residues long.

This clone was recorded once. The chain employs TRBV4-1 and TRBJ2-7; 8 bases match TRBD1. The CDR3 spans 14 residues. Germline V gives CDR1 MGHRA, CDR2 YSYEKL. The J segment lost 6 bases and the V segment lost 0 bases, leaving 4 bases of the junction unmatched. Here the CDR3 DNA reads TGCGCCAGCAGCCAAGACCGGACAGGGCCCGAGCAGTACTTC. Translating it yields CASSQDRTGPEQYF.